A selection of T cell receptor beta chains follows, all from one sample in a study of early T cells in non-severe SARS-CoV-2 infection. In TCRdb, the 5' RACE reads were re-called with MiXCR into one record per CDR3 protein. The table includes 90,000 or so distinct CDR3 sequences, just under 15% detected once. Sequencing was carried out using whole blood. These TCRs come from an adult who was a healthcare worker with PCR-confirmed SARS-CoV-2 infection or an uninfected control (not recorded which). Each CDR3 is given with its conserved first and last residue. Each record gives: J gene, V gene, D gene, clone size, CDR3 protein, CDR3 DNA. The D gene is left open where the match is weak. Expanded clones get a size class; other rows say once, few or many, or leave the size out.

j_gene: TRBJ1-2
v_gene: TRBV6-2/TRBV6-3
d_gene: .
abundance: many
CDR3aa: CASSRPTTYYGYTF
CDR3nt: TGTGCCAGCAGCCGCCCGACAACCTACTATGGCTACACCTTC

j_gene: TRBJ2-1
v_gene: TRBV7-8
d_gene: TRBD2
abundance: few
CDR3aa: CASSTQRGAGVNEQFF
CDR3nt: TGTGCCAGCAGCACCCAGAGGGGTGCGGGAGTCAATGAGCAGTTCTTC

j_gene: TRBJ2-1
v_gene: TRBV28
d_gene: .
abundance: .
CDR3aa: CAIRLGNEQFF
CDR3nt: TGTGCCATCCGATTAGGCAATGAGCAGTTCTTC

j_gene: TRBJ1-2
v_gene: TRBV3-1
d_gene: .
abundance: .
CDR3aa: CASSQEALPYTF
CDR3nt: TGTGCCAGCAGCCAAGAGGCCCTTCCCTACACCTTC

j_gene: TRBJ2-6
v_gene: TRBV10-1
d_gene: .
abundance: few
CDR3aa: CANQGVSGANVLTF
CDR3nt: TGCGCCAACCAGGGCGTCTCTGGGGCCAACGTCCTGACTTTC

j_gene: TRBJ2-5
v_gene: TRBV29-1
d_gene: TRBD2
abundance: .
CDR3aa: CSVEESPGGETQYF
CDR3nt: TGCAGCGTTGAAGAATCCCCGGGAGGGGAGACCCAGTACTTC

j_gene: TRBJ2-7
v_gene: TRBV2
d_gene: .
abundance: .
CDR3aa: CASSPDFYEQYF
CDR3nt: TGTGCCAGCAGTCCCGACTTCTACGAGCAGTACTTC

j_gene: TRBJ2-7
v_gene: TRBV7-8
d_gene: TRBD2
abundance: many
CDR3aa: CASSLGFRGGYEQYF
CDR3nt: TGTGCCAGCAGCTTAGGCTTTCGGGGAGGGTACGAGCAGTACTTC

j_gene: TRBJ2-1
v_gene: TRBV20-1
d_gene: TRBD2
abundance: .
CDR3aa: CSARTLDLAGGGNEQFF
CDR3nt: TGCAGTGCTAGGACCCTAGACTTAGCGGGAGGGGGCAATGAGCAGTTCTTC

j_gene: TRBJ2-3
v_gene: TRBV5-6
d_gene: TRBD1
abundance: .
CDR3aa: CASSWNPGQGVEKLTDTQYF
CDR3nt: TGTGCCAGCAGCTGGAACCCGGGACAGGGTGTCGAAAAACTTACAGATACGCAGTATTTT

j_gene: TRBJ2-1
v_gene: TRBV5-1
d_gene: .
abundance: few
CDR3aa: CASSLVGTNEQFF
CDR3nt: TGCGCCAGCAGCTTAGTTGGGACCAATGAGCAGTTCTTC

j_gene: TRBJ1-1
v_gene: TRBV28
d_gene: .
abundance: .
CDR3aa: CATSSTARNTEAFF
CDR3nt: TGTGCCACCAGCAGTACAGCTCGAAACACTGAAGCTTTCTTT

j_gene: TRBJ2-1
v_gene: TRBV7-9
d_gene: .
abundance: .
CDR3aa: CASIKANEQFF
CDR3nt: TGTGCCAGCATAAAAGCCAATGAGCAGTTCTTC

j_gene: TRBJ2-1
v_gene: TRBV12-3/TRBV12-4
d_gene: .
abundance: .
CDR3aa: CASRTLGGWNEQFF
CDR3nt: TGTGCCAGCAGAACTTTGGGTGGCTGGAATGAGCAGTTCTTC

j_gene: TRBJ2-2
v_gene: TRBV7-2
d_gene: .
abundance: .
CDR3aa: CASSLYGGTGELFF
CDR3nt: TGTGCCAGCAGCTTATACGGGGGCACCGGGGAGCTGTTTTTT

j_gene: TRBJ2-7
v_gene: TRBV14
d_gene: .
abundance: few
CDR3aa: CASSPNGRGSYEQYF
CDR3nt: TGTGCCAGCAGCCCCAACGGGCGGGGCTCCTACGAGCAGTACTTC

j_gene: TRBJ2-2
v_gene: TRBV6-5
d_gene: TRBD2
abundance: .
CDR3aa: CASSYGLAGAGELFF
CDR3nt: TGTGCCAGCAGTTACGGGCTAGCGGGAGCCGGGGAGCTGTTTTTT

j_gene: TRBJ1-5
v_gene: TRBV6-4
d_gene: .
abundance: .
CDR3aa: CASSVRGRQPQHF
CDR3nt: TGTGCCAGCAGTGTCCGGGGCCGGCAGCCCCAGCATTTT

j_gene: TRBJ1-3
v_gene: TRBV18
d_gene: .
abundance: few
CDR3aa: CASSPTGGKDTIYF
CDR3nt: TGTGCCAGCTCACCTACCGGGGGCAAGGACACCATATATTTT

j_gene: TRBJ2-7
v_gene: TRBV11-2
d_gene: .
abundance: few
CDR3aa: CASSLQVSEQYF
CDR3nt: TGTGCCAGCAGCTTACAAGTGAGCGAGCAGTACTTC

j_gene: TRBJ2-5
v_gene: TRBV20-1
d_gene: .
abundance: .
CDR3aa: CSAIGSGTQETQYF
CDR3nt: TGCAGTGCTATCGGGAGCGGTACACAAGAGACCCAGTACTTC

j_gene: TRBJ2-5
v_gene: TRBV28
d_gene: .
abundance: .
CDR3aa: CASSPPQGHQETQYF
CDR3nt: TGTGCCAGCAGCCCTCCACAGGGCCACCAAGAGACCCAGTACTTC

j_gene: TRBJ1-5
v_gene: TRBV6-2/TRBV6-3
d_gene: TRBD1
abundance: few
CDR3aa: CASSWGQNSNQPQHF
CDR3nt: TGTGCCAGCAGTTGGGGACAGAATAGCAATCAGCCCCAGCATTTT

j_gene: TRBJ1-5
v_gene: TRBV18
d_gene: TRBD1
abundance: many
CDR3aa: CASSPRDRGSHQPQHF
CDR3nt: TGTGCCAGCTCACCTAGGGACAGGGGGTCTCATCAGCCCCAGCATTTT

j_gene: TRBJ2-5
v_gene: TRBV29-1
d_gene: TRBD1
abundance: many
CDR3aa: CSGGQSLKETQYF
CDR3nt: TGCAGCGGGGGACAGTCACTGAAAGAGACCCAGTACTTC

j_gene: TRBJ1-1
v_gene: TRBV7-2
d_gene: .
abundance: .
CDR3aa: CASSLEGRVGTEAFF
CDR3nt: TGTGCCAGCAGCTTAGAGGGCAGGGTGGGCACTGAAGCTTTCTTT

j_gene: TRBJ1-1
v_gene: TRBV28
d_gene: TRBD1
abundance: many
CDR3aa: CASSPYRGRQAFF
CDR3nt: TGTGCCAGCAGCCCTTACAGGGGGCGCCAGGCTTTCTTT

j_gene: TRBJ2-1
v_gene: TRBV20-1
d_gene: .
abundance: .
CDR3aa: CSASHNRVPEQFF
CDR3nt: TGCAGTGCTTCCCACAACAGGGTACCTGAGCAGTTCTTC

j_gene: TRBJ2-1
v_gene: TRBV6-2/TRBV6-3
d_gene: .
abundance: many
CDR3aa: CASRIRTAKNEQFF
CDR3nt: TGTGCCAGCAGAATTAGGACTGCTAAAAATGAGCAGTTCTTC

j_gene: TRBJ2-1
v_gene: TRBV20-1
d_gene: TRBD2
abundance: few
CDR3aa: CSARSSGLYNEQFF
CDR3nt: TGCAGTGCTAGATCTAGCGGGCTCTACAATGAGCAGTTCTTC

j_gene: TRBJ1-3
v_gene: TRBV12-3/TRBV12-4
d_gene: .
abundance: .
CDR3aa: CASSRGPFSGNTIYF
CDR3nt: TGTGCCAGCAGCCGGGGGCCCTTCTCTGGAAACACCATATATTTT

j_gene: TRBJ2-1
v_gene: TRBV6-5
d_gene: .
abundance: few
CDR3aa: CASVSARFNNEQFF
CDR3nt: TGTGCCAGCGTTAGCGCCCGCTTTAACAATGAGCAGTTCTTC

j_gene: TRBJ2-7
v_gene: TRBV12-3/TRBV12-4
d_gene: .
abundance: many
CDR3aa: CASSFFDGARNEQYF
CDR3nt: TGTGCCAGCAGTTTTTTCGACGGCGCTCGGAACGAGCAGTACTTC

j_gene: TRBJ2-3
v_gene: TRBV3-1
d_gene: .
abundance: many
CDR3aa: CASSAGLGTDTQYF
CDR3nt: TGTGCCAGCAGCGCGGGACTCGGCACAGATACGCAGTATTTT

j_gene: TRBJ2-2
v_gene: TRBV29-1
d_gene: TRBD1
abundance: few
CDR3aa: CSVEFKDRVAGELFF
CDR3nt: TGCAGCGTTGAATTTAAGGACAGGGTAGCCGGGGAGCTGTTTTTT

j_gene: TRBJ2-7
v_gene: TRBV15
d_gene: .
abundance: few
CDR3aa: CATSNSVAWHEQYF
CDR3nt: TGTGCCACCAGTAATTCGGTAGCATGGCACGAGCAGTACTTC

j_gene: TRBJ1-4
v_gene: TRBV13
d_gene: TRBD1
abundance: many
CDR3aa: CASSPSGTDEKLFF
CDR3nt: TGTGCCAGCAGCCCATCGGGGACAGACGAAAAACTGTTTTTT

j_gene: TRBJ2-7
v_gene: TRBV10-3
d_gene: TRBD1
abundance: few
CDR3aa: CAIRGTGASYEQYF
CDR3nt: TGTGCCATCAGGGGGACAGGGGCCTCCTACGAGCAGTACTTC